This TCR beta chain was found in a study of response to subunit inactivated influenza vaccine. CDR1 SGHKS and CDR2 YYEKEE come from the germline V gene (reference sequence). The V gene lost 4 bases and the J gene lost 2 bases, with 11 bases spanning the gap. The CDR3 is made up of 14 amino acids. About this clonotype itself: Its antigen is unidentified.

In TCRdb, the RT-PCR reads were re-called with MiXCR into one record per CDR3 protein. The repertoire holds about 800,000 distinct CDR3 sequences, with about 20% as singletons. Whole-study results and caveats: Few additional T cells are recruited per seasonal influenza vaccination, authors suggested.

The chain carries TRBV5-5 and TRBJ2-3, with D hard to call. The TCR sequence derives from a man aged 45-60 years who received an inactivated influenza vaccine. The input for sequencing was PBMCs from blood, taken less than 6 days after vaccination. CDR3 bases: TGTGCCAGCAGCCGCACGACCGCCACAGATACGCAGTATTTT. Translation: CASSRTTATDTQYF. The variable domain in full, with the rest retrieved from reference TRBV5-5 and TRBJ2-3, is DAGVTQSPTHLIKTRGQQVTLRCSPISGHKSVSWYQQVLGQGPQFIFQYYEKEERGRGNFPDRFSARQFPNYSSELNVNALLLGDSALYLCASSRTTATDTQYFGPGTRLTVL.